The rows below give T cell receptor beta chains drawn from one sample of a study of blood T cell repertoires in COVID-19. Sequencing was performed with immunoSEQ multiplex PCR; in TCRdb, only in-frame clones are kept and a portion is missing. This table holds around 100,000 clones, just over 85% found once. Sequencing input: peripheral blood. Every receptor here comes from a human donor in a cohort sampled during active COVID-19. Each CDR3 is given with its conserved first and last residue. A D gene is named only where the DNA matches it firmly. Size is omitted from some rows. Given values are once, few, many or a class for expanded clones.

v_call,j_call,cdr3_length,d_call,clone_size,cdr3_nt,cdr3_aa
TRBV11-1,TRBJ2-7,15,TRBD1,-,TGTGCCAGCAGCTTAGACGGGACAGGGACCTACGAGCAGTACTTC,CASSLDGTGTYEQYF
TRBV19,TRBJ2-1,19,TRBD2,-,TGTGCCAGTAGTGACCCGACGCACCCCCTAGCGGAAGGCGACAATGAGCAGTTCTTC,CASSDPTHPLAEGDNEQFF
TRBV5-1,TRBJ2-7,15,-,-,TGCGCCAGCAGCCCCGACAGTGGGTATACCTACGAGCAGTACTTC,CASSPDSGYTYEQYF
TRBV28,TRBJ2-2,16,TRBD2,-,TGTGCCAGCAGGGCCACTAGCGGGAGAGGTACCGGGGAGCTGTTTTTT,CASRATSGRGTGELFF
TRBV6-1,TRBJ1-5,15,-,-,TGTGCCAGCAGTGAAGCAGCGGGGTTAAATCAGCCCCAGCATTTT,CASSEAAGLNQPQHF
TRBV3-1/TRBV3-2,TRBJ1-1,14,-,few,TGTGCCAGCAGCCCCCGGACAGCGAACACTGAAGCTTTCTTT,CASSPRTANTEAFF
TRBV6-5,TRBJ2-1,14,TRBD2,once,TGTGCCAGTCGTACGGGACTAGCCGTCAATGAGCAGTTCTTC,CASRTGLAVNEQFF
TRBV27,TRBJ2-7,15,-,-,TGTGCCAGCAGTTTTTCCCCTGAGAGGGGGTACGAGCAGTACTTC,CASSFSPERGYEQYF
TRBV4-2,TRBJ2-3,15,-,-,TGTGCCAGCATGGGTGGGAGTGTGGGTAGAGATACGCAGTATTTT,CASMGGSVGRDTQYF
TRBV3-1/TRBV3-2,TRBJ2-7,17,TRBD2,few,TGTGCCAGCAGTCGGGGACTTATAGCGGGAGGTTCCCACGAGCAGTACTTC,CASSRGLIAGGSHEQYF
TRBV6-2/TRBV6-3,TRBJ1-5,18,-,-,TGTGCCAGCAGTTCTCTAACAAACCAGGGATACCGCAATCAGCCCCAGCATTTT,CASSSLTNQGYRNQPQHF
TRBV11-2,TRBJ1-4,15,TRBD1,-,TGTGCCAGCAGCCTGGGGGGACAGGGGAATGAAAAACTGTTTTTT,CASSLGGQGNEKLFF
TRBV4-2,TRBJ1-2,18,-,-,TGTGCCAGCAGCCAGCTAGCAGGGGTAAGATCTCCTAACTATGGCTACACCTTC,CASSQLAGVRSPNYGYTF
TRBV25-1,TRBJ2-5,17,TRBD2,-,TGTGCCAGCAGTGCTACTAGCGGGAGAGGTCACCAAGAGACCCAGTACTTC,CASSATSGRGHQETQYF
TRBV6-4,TRBJ2-7,17,TRBD1,-,TGTGCCAGCAGTGACGACTCCGGGACAGGGAAAAACTACGAGCAGTACTTC,CASSDDSGTGKNYEQYF
TRBV27,TRBJ2-5,15,TRBD1,-,TGTGCCAGCAGTCAGGGGGCAGGGGGCTGGGAGACCCAGTACTTC,CASSQGAGGWETQYF
TRBV5-1,TRBJ1-6,13,-,-,TGCGCCAGCAGCCAGGATAATAATTCACCCCTCCACTTT,CASSQDNNSPLHF
TRBV6-8,TRBJ1-5,21,TRBD1,-,TGTGCCAGCAGTTACCCGTACTCAGAGTTCACCGGGACAGGGCTCGAGGGGCCCCAGCATTTT,CASSYPYSEFTGTGLEGPQHF
TRBV10-3,TRBJ2-3,16,TRBD1,-,TGTGCCATCAGTGATTCCCCGGGACAGGGGGCAGATACGCAGTATTTT,CAISDSPGQGADTQYF
TRBV14,TRBJ1-2,12,-,-,TGTGCCAGCAGCCAAGCCCAGGGTGGCTACACCTTC,CASSQAQGGYTF
TRBV6-2/TRBV6-3,TRBJ2-2,13,TRBD1,-,TGTGCCAGCAGTTACGGGACAGCCGGGGAGCTGTTTTTT,CASSYGTAGELFF
TRBV6-4,TRBJ2-1,16,TRBD2,few,TGTGCCAGCAGTGACTCGGGGACTAGCGGGAGCAATGAGCAGTTCTTC,CASSDSGTSGSNEQFF
TRBV12-5,TRBJ2-1,16,TRBD2,-,TGTGCTAGTGGTTTGTCACTAGCGGGAGGCAGTAATGAGCAGTTCTTC,CASGLSLAGGSNEQFF
TRBV11-3,TRBJ1-5,14,-,-,TGTGCCAGCAGCCTAGACCCGTCCAATCAGCCCCAGCATTTT,CASSLDPSNQPQHF
TRBV7-2,TRBJ2-1,16,TRBD2,-,TGTGCCAGCAGCTTAGCAGGGACTAGCCCTAACAATGAGCAGTTCTTC,CASSLAGTSPNNEQFF
TRBV18,TRBJ2-2,16,-,-,TGTGCCAGCTCACCTCTTGAGACTTTTAACACCGGGGAGCTGTTTTTT,CASSPLETFNTGELFF
TRBV30,TRBJ2-1,10,-,-,TGTGCCTGGAGATTGGCTGAGCAGTTCTTC,CAWRLAEQFF
TRBV27,TRBJ2-1,15,TRBD2,-,TGTGCCAGCAGCGCCGGGACTAGCGGCCACATTGAGCAGTTCTTC,CASSAGTSGHIEQFF
TRBV2,TRBJ1-2,16,-,-,TGTGCCAGCAGTGTTACCAAAAACCTCCAGGTCGGTGGCTACACCTTC,CASSVTKNLQVGGYTF
TRBV7-8,TRBJ1-1,17,-,-,TGTGCCAGCAGCTTACGACGGACTACTTTGACGAACACTGAAGCTTTCTTT,CASSLRRTTLTNTEAFF
TRBV6-5,TRBJ1-1,12,-,-,TGTGCCAGCGGGGGCCCTCAAGGGGAAGCTTTCTTT,CASGGPQGEAFF
TRBV5-1,TRBJ1-2,17,TRBD1,-,TGCGCCAGCAGCTCCGGGACAGGGTGGGATTTTAACTATGGCTACACCTTC,CASSSGTGWDFNYGYTF
TRBV12-3/TRBV12-4,TRBJ2-4,12,-,-,TGTGCCAGCACTCGGGCCAAAAACATTCAGTACTTC,CASTRAKNIQYF
TRBV9,TRBJ1-6,15,-,-,TGTGCCAGCAGCCCTTATGATCTGCGAAACCCACCCCTCCACTTT,CASSPYDLRNPPLHF
TRBV10-3,TRBJ2-6,18,TRBD2,-,TGTGCCATCAGTGTTTCGCCAGCGGGAGTAGGTGGGGCCAACGTCCTGACTTTC,CAISVSPAGVGGANVLTF
TRBV18,TRBJ1-1,18,-,-,TGTGCCAGCTCACCGACTATCACGGGGGTTAGGTCCCGTACTGAAGCTTTCTTT,CASSPTITGVRSRTEAFF
TRBV27,TRBJ1-1,20,-,medium-sized,TGTGCCAGCAGTGATCGCGACGCCTTCGACAGGTACTTTATGAACACTGAAGCTTTCTTT,CASSDRDAFDRYFMNTEAFF
TRBV5-6,TRBJ2-7,15,-,-,TGTGCCAGCAGCTTGATAAGCGGCTCGGGGGTCGAGCAGTACTTC,CASSLISGSGVEQYF
TRBV6-5,TRBJ2-7,14,TRBD2,-,TGTGCCAGCAAGATGACAAGCGGGGCCTACGAGCAGTACTTC,CASKMTSGAYEQYF
TRBV5-4,TRBJ2-3,17,-,-,TGTGCCAGCAGCCAATCTGTAGCGGTGACTAGCACAGATACGCAGTATTTT,CASSQSVAVTSTDTQYF
TRBV7-2,TRBJ1-1,12,-,-,TGTGCCAGCAGCCTACCCGTGACTGAAGCTTTCTTT,CASSLPVTEAFF
TRBV6-5,TRBJ2-7,15,-,-,TGTGCCAGCAGCCCGAGGCCTACCCTCTCCTACGAGCAGTACTTC,CASSPRPTLSYEQYF
TRBV10-3,TRBJ1-2,13,-,-,TGTGCCATCAGTGTAGAGGGCAACTATGGCTACACCTTC,CAISVEGNYGYTF
TRBV5-6,TRBJ2-1,17,TRBD2,-,TGTGCCAGCAGCTTAGGAAGCGGGAGTACCTCCTACAATGAGCAGTTCTTC,CASSLGSGSTSYNEQFF
TRBV4-2,TRBJ2-7,16,TRBD2,-,TGTGCCAGCAGCCAAGATCCGGCGGGAGGGTTCTACGAGCAGTACTTC,CASSQDPAGGFYEQYF